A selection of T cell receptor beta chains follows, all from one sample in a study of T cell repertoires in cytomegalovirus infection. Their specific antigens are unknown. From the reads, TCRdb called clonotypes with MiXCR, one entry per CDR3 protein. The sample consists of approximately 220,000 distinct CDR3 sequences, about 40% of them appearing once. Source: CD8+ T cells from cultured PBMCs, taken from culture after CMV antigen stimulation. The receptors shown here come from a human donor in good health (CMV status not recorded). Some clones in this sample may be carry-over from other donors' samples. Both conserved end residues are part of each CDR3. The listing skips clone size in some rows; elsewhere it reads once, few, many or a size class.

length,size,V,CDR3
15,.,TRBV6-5,CASSLPGTGSYGYTF
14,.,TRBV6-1,CASKNEGGVETQYF
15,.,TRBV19,CASSPQAANTGELFF
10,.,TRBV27,CAGLHQPQHF
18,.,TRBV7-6,CASSGPYKGGVAGNTIYF
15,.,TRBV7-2,CASSLAPGNSYEQYF
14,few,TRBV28,CASSLFGQGYEQYF
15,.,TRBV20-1,CSASPYGGSNQPQHF
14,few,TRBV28,CASMGVGSTGELFF
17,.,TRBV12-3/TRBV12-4,CASSLPGFLLGGTEAFF
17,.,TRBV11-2,CASSPQTSGRALETQYF
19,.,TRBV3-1,CASSQIGLAGQDLLNEQFF
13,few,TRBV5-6,CASSLNGNQPQHF
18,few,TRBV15,CATSGAPGQGLASYEQYF
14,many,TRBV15,CATSRELVGGEQYF
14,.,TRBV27,CASALAGGQNIQYF
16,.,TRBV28,CASSFRLRGRDTEAFF
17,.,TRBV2,CASSGLAGAISYNEQFF
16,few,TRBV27,CASSVGKRGIYNEQFF
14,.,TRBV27,CASSINRASYEQYF
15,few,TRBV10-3,CATSNRTSDTDTQYF
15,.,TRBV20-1,CSARDQRDRPDTQYF